The rows below give T cell receptor beta chains drawn from one sample of a study of blood T cell repertoires in COVID-19. Profiling relied on immunoSEQ multiplex PCR, and the TCRdb table lists in-frame clones only, not all of them. Found here are tens of thousands of clones, 75% to 90% of them singletons; the top ten hold roughly 15%. Sequencing used peripheral blood. Receptors were obtained from a human donor in a cohort sampled during active COVID-19. CDR3s include the opening cysteine and the closing phenylalanine or tryptophan. D genes are given only for firm matches. A clone size is listed for some rows: how often the clone was seen (once, few, many), or a class if it is expanded.

j_call: TRBJ2-2; v_call: TRBV18; clone_size: -; d_call: TRBD2; cdr3_aa: CASSPWTSGPTGELFF; cdr3_nt: TGTGCCAGCTCACCCTGGACTAGCGGGCCGACCGGGGAGCTGTTTTTT
j_call: TRBJ1-5; v_call: TRBV28; clone_size: -; d_call: -; cdr3_aa: CASSLRGFQRSNQPQHF; cdr3_nt: TGTGCCAGCAGTTTACGGGGATTTCAGCGTAGCAATCAGCCCCAGCATTTT
j_call: TRBJ1-2; v_call: TRBV27; clone_size: -; d_call: TRBD1; cdr3_aa: CASSMDRGYGYTF; cdr3_nt: TGTGCCAGCAGTATGGACAGGGGGTACGGCTACACCTTC
j_call: TRBJ2-1; v_call: TRBV28; clone_size: -; d_call: TRBD2; cdr3_aa: CASSLRGSGSVEQFF; cdr3_nt: TGTGCCAGCAGCCTCCGGGGGAGCGGGAGTGTTGAGCAGTTCTTC
j_call: TRBJ2-5; v_call: TRBV28; clone_size: -; d_call: TRBD2; cdr3_aa: CASSPAGGPETQYF; cdr3_nt: TGTGCCAGCAGTCCAGCGGGAGGGCCGGAGACCCAGTACTTC
j_call: TRBJ2-5; v_call: TRBV29-1; clone_size: -; d_call: -; cdr3_aa: CSVAGTHQETQYF; cdr3_nt: TGCAGCGTGGCCGGGACACACCAAGAGACCCAGTACTTC
j_call: TRBJ2-7; v_call: TRBV30; clone_size: -; d_call: -; cdr3_aa: CAWSPQGYEQYF; cdr3_nt: TGTGCCTGGAGTCCACAGGGTTACGAGCAGTACTTC
j_call: TRBJ1-2; v_call: TRBV7-3; clone_size: -; d_call: -; cdr3_aa: CASSSSQGNGYTF; cdr3_nt: TGTGCCAGCAGCTCTTCCCAGGGCAATGGCTACACCTTC
j_call: TRBJ2-1; v_call: TRBV6-1; clone_size: once; d_call: TRBD1; cdr3_aa: CASSGQQGKSYNEQFF; cdr3_nt: TGTGCCAGCAGTGGCCAACAGGGGAAGTCCTACAATGAGCAGTTCTTC
j_call: TRBJ2-2; v_call: TRBV10-3; clone_size: -; d_call: TRBD2; cdr3_aa: CATRLAGHTGELFF; cdr3_nt: TGTGCCACCAGACTAGCGGGGCACACCGGGGAGCTGTTTTTT
j_call: TRBJ2-6; v_call: TRBV9; clone_size: -; d_call: -; cdr3_aa: CASSADSSGANVLTF; cdr3_nt: TGTGCCAGCAGCGCCGATAGCTCTGGGGCCAACGTCCTGACTTTC
j_call: TRBJ2-1; v_call: TRBV24-1; clone_size: -; d_call: TRBD2; cdr3_aa: CATSAGSGRNSYNEQFF; cdr3_nt: TGTGCCACCAGTGCCGGTAGCGGGAGAAACTCCTACAATGAGCAGTTCTTC
j_call: TRBJ2-5; v_call: TRBV5-8; clone_size: -; d_call: TRBD1; cdr3_aa: CASSSWGQGGETQYF; cdr3_nt: TGTGCCAGCAGCTCCTGGGGACAGGGGGGAGAGACCCAGTACTTC
j_call: TRBJ1-4; v_call: TRBV3-1/TRBV3-2; clone_size: -; d_call: -; cdr3_aa: CASSPREGRGSNEKLFF; cdr3_nt: TGTGCCAGCAGCCCCAGGGAGGGGAGAGGATCTAATGAAAAACTGTTTTTT
j_call: TRBJ2-7; v_call: TRBV10-1; clone_size: -; d_call: -; cdr3_aa: CASSAPGHSYEQYF; cdr3_nt: TGCGCCAGCAGTGCCCCGGGTCACTCTTACGAGCAGTACTTC
j_call: TRBJ2-1; v_call: TRBV5-1; clone_size: -; d_call: TRBD2; cdr3_aa: CASSLDSGRSSEQFF; cdr3_nt: TGCGCCAGCAGCTTGGATTCCGGGAGGAGTAGTGAGCAGTTCTTC
j_call: TRBJ1-2; v_call: TRBV25-1; clone_size: -; d_call: -; cdr3_aa: CASSVDSIYGYTF; cdr3_nt: TGTGCCAGCAGTGTAGATAGTATCTATGGCTACACCTTC
j_call: TRBJ2-3; v_call: TRBV6-5; clone_size: -; d_call: -; cdr3_aa: CASRRLLGTDTQYF; cdr3_nt: TGTGCCAGCAGACGACTGCTAGGCACAGATACGCAGTATTTT
j_call: TRBJ1-2; v_call: TRBV20-1; clone_size: -; d_call: -; cdr3_aa: CSASPVNYGYTF; cdr3_nt: TGCAGTGCTAGTCCGGTTAACTATGGCTACACCTTC
j_call: TRBJ2-5; v_call: TRBV5-8; clone_size: once; d_call: TRBD2; cdr3_aa: CASSQGTSGQETQYF; cdr3_nt: TGTGCCAGCAGCCAAGGGACTAGCGGCCAAGAGACCCAGTACTTC
j_call: TRBJ2-1; v_call: TRBV2; clone_size: -; d_call: -; cdr3_aa: CASSRTWAYNEQFF; cdr3_nt: TGTGCCAGCAGCCGGACTTGGGCCTACAATGAGCAGTTCTTC
j_call: TRBJ2-2; v_call: TRBV10-3; clone_size: -; d_call: TRBD2; cdr3_aa: CAISESGLAGGNTGELFF; cdr3_nt: TGTGCCATCAGTGAGTCCGGACTAGCGGGGGGGAACACCGGGGAGCTGTTTTTT
j_call: TRBJ2-7; v_call: TRBV18; clone_size: once; d_call: -; cdr3_aa: CASSPKGVGSQGSEQYF; cdr3_nt: TGTGCCAGCTCACCTAAAGGGGTGGGCAGCCAGGGCAGCGAGCAGTACTTC
j_call: TRBJ1-4; v_call: TRBV15; clone_size: -; d_call: TRBD1; cdr3_aa: CATSRTPGQGGEKLFF; cdr3_nt: TGTGCCACCAGCAGGACCCCGGGACAGGGAGGTGAAAAACTGTTTTTT
j_call: TRBJ2-3; v_call: TRBV11-3; clone_size: -; d_call: TRBD1; cdr3_aa: CASSLGGQETDTQYF; cdr3_nt: TGTGCCAGCAGCTTAGGTGGACAGGAAACAGATACGCAGTATTTT
j_call: TRBJ2-3; v_call: TRBV30; clone_size: -; d_call: -; cdr3_aa: CAGGGGTADTQYF; cdr3_nt: TGTGCCGGTGGAGGGGGGACAGCAGATACGCAGTATTTT
j_call: TRBJ1-5; v_call: TRBV6-2/TRBV6-3; clone_size: -; d_call: TRBD1; cdr3_aa: CASSPGSWTGNNQPQHF; cdr3_nt: TGTGCCAGCAGCCCTGGTAGCTGGACAGGTAACAATCAGCCCCAGCATTTT
j_call: TRBJ1-5; v_call: TRBV30; clone_size: -; d_call: TRBD1; cdr3_aa: CAWTLTGLNQPQHF; cdr3_nt: TGTGCCTGGACCTTGACAGGGCTTAATCAGCCCCAGCATTTT
j_call: TRBJ1-4; v_call: TRBV27; clone_size: -; d_call: -; cdr3_aa: CASSILKTGPGKLFF; cdr3_nt: TGTGCCAGCAGTATCCTTAAGACAGGCCCGGGAAAACTGTTTTTT
j_call: TRBJ1-2; v_call: TRBV3-1/TRBV3-2; clone_size: -; d_call: TRBD1; cdr3_aa: CASSRSDRNYGYTF; cdr3_nt: TGTGCCAGCAGCCGTTCGGACAGGAACTATGGCTACACCTTC
j_call: TRBJ1-5; v_call: TRBV5-5; clone_size: once; d_call: TRBD1; cdr3_aa: CASSYTGEQPQHF; cdr3_nt: TGTGCCAGCAGCTACACAGGGGAACAGCCCCAGCATTTT
j_call: TRBJ1-1; v_call: TRBV2; clone_size: -; d_call: TRBD1; cdr3_aa: CASSEDGATGQEAFF; cdr3_nt: TGTGCCAGCAGTGAAGATGGGGCGACAGGGCAGGAAGCTTTCTTT
j_call: TRBJ2-3; v_call: TRBV19; clone_size: -; d_call: TRBD2; cdr3_aa: CASGLAGGTDTQYF; cdr3_nt: TGTGCCAGCGGACTAGCGGGAGGTACAGATACGCAGTATTTT
j_call: TRBJ2-1; v_call: TRBV11-2; clone_size: -; d_call: TRBD2; cdr3_aa: CASSSETSGRGEQFF; cdr3_nt: TGTGCCAGCAGCTCAGAGACTAGCGGGAGAGGCGAGCAGTTCTTC
j_call: TRBJ2-3; v_call: TRBV27; clone_size: -; d_call: TRBD2; cdr3_aa: CASSRRGGNPGYTQYF; cdr3_nt: TGTGCCAGCAGTCGACGCGGGGGGAACCCGGGTTATACGCAGTATTTT
j_call: TRBJ1-2; v_call: TRBV6-5; clone_size: -; d_call: -; cdr3_aa: CASSYSENYGYTF; cdr3_nt: TGTGCCAGCAGTTACTCAGAGAACTATGGCTACACCTTC
j_call: TRBJ1-2; v_call: TRBV5-6; clone_size: -; d_call: -; cdr3_aa: CASSLSGYGYTF; cdr3_nt: TGTGCCAGCAGCTTGTCAGGGTATGGCTACACCTTC